The 26 T cell receptor beta chains presented below share a single source sample, sequenced in a study of T cell changes during pregnancy in multiple sclerosis. The protocol was immunoSEQ multiplex PCR, while the TCRdb copy is restricted to in-frame clones and leaves out a portion. The profile shows fewer than 100,000 clones, about 91% of them singletons. The sample here was peripheral blood, taken before pregnancy. Receptors originate from a female donor with multiple sclerosis, enrolled in a pregnancy study.

This clone was observed a few times. The genes are TRBV6-1 and TRBJ2-3; the D gene is possibly TRBD1 (6 bases). Germline V lookup: CDR1 MNHNS, CDR2 SASEGT. V was shortened by 5 bases and J by 5 bases, with 14 bases between the two germline ends. The CDR3 has 14 residues. CDR3 DNA: TGTGCCAGCAGTTTTTCGACAGGAATAGATACGCAGTATTTT. Protein product: CASSFSTGIDTQYF.

The rearrangement joins TRBV5-5 to TRBJ2-7, with D possibly TRBD2 on 5 matching bases. Deletions cut 4 bases from V and 4 bases from J, with 15 bases between. Germline assignment: CDR1 SGHKS and CDR2 YYEKEE (reference sequence). The CDR3 runs to 14 residues. CDR3 protein: CASSPGLPVYEQYF. For the CDR3, the DNA is TGTGCCAGCAGCCCCGGACTCCCGGTATACGAGCAGTACTTC. Looking up the rest from reference TRBV5-5 and TRBJ2-7 gives the full variable domain: DAGVTQSPTHLIKTRGQQVTLRCSPISGHKSVSWYQQVLGQGPQFIFQYYEKEERGRGNFPDRFSARQFPNYSSELNVNALLLGDSALYLCASSPGLPVYEQYFGPGTRLTVT.

The chain carries TRBV19 and TRBJ1-3; 7 bases map to TRBD1. V dropped 7 bases and J dropped 3; count of bases not matched to a gene: 6. The CDR3 sequence is 14 residues long. Germline loops: CDR1 LNHDA, CDR2 SQIVND (reference sequence). CDR3 in amino acids: CASTVRGFGNTIYF. CDR3 nucleotide sequence: TGTGCCAGTACCGTCAGGGGGTTTGGAAACACCATATATTTT.

The rearrangement uses TRBV30 and TRBJ2-7; D remains unclear. Germline V gene sequence: CDR1 GTSNPN, CDR2 SVGIG (reference sequence). The CDR3 loop spans 17 amino acids. V was cut by 0 bases and J by 2 bases, with 20 bases left in between. CDR3 region: CAWSVGLVSRWAYEQYF. The CDR3 DNA is TGTGCCTGGAGTGTCGGGTTGGTGTCGCGGTGGGCCTACGAGCAGTACTTC.

The chain recombines TRBV19 with TRBJ2-2; 8 bases are shared with TRBD1. Trimming at V came to 5 bases and at J to 6 bases, leaving 5 bases not matched to a gene. Germline assignment: CDR1 LNHDA and CDR2 SQIVND (reference sequence). The CDR3 is 14 residues long. CDR3 bases: TGTGCCAGTAGTTCAGGGGGCTGGGCCGGGGAGCTGTTTTTT. This encodes CASSSGGWAGELFF.

This chain links TRBV5-1 with TRBJ1-1; no clear D. Germline-derived CDR1 and CDR2 are SGHRS and YFSETQ. Trimming pared 4 bases from V and 4 bases from J, leaving 14 bases between. The CDR3 length is 14 residues. The CDR3: CASSLSSGITEAFF. The CDR3 bases are TGCGCCAGCAGCCTATCATCGGGAATCACTGAAGCTTTCTTT.

The chain joins TRBV5-1 to TRBJ1-4; 10 nucleotides align to TRBD1. V lost 0 bases and J lost 7; bases outside the gene matches: 0. The CDR3 spans 14 residues. Germline CDR1 SGHRS, CDR2 YFSETQ. CDR3 sequence: CASSLGDRGEKLFF. The CDR3 nucleotides read TGCGCCAGCAGCTTGGGGGACAGGGGTGAAAAACTGTTTTTT. Drawing the rest from reference TRBV5-1 and TRBJ1-4, the complete variable domain is KAGVTQTPRYLIKTRGQQVTLSCSPISGHRSVSWYQQTPGQGLQFLFEYFSETQRNKGNFPGRFSGRQFSNSRSEMNVSTLELGDSALYLCASSLGDRGEKLFFGSGTQLSVL.

CDR3 in DNA: TGTGCCACCTCAACCTCGGGTACTGAAGCTTTCTTT. It is translated as CATSTSGTEAFF. The rearrangement joins TRBV6-5 to TRBJ1-1; D is unclear. The CDR3 extends over 12 amino acids. Germline V lookup: CDR1 MNHEY, CDR2 SVGAGI. V lost 10 bases to trimming and J lost 5 bases, with 14 bases between them.

The chain couples TRBV7-2 to TRBJ2-3; 8 bases align to TRBD2. The CDR3 has 15 amino acids. Germline CDR1 reads SGHTA; CDR2 reads FQGNSA. Trimming removed 3 bases from V and 2 bases from J; junction bases left unmatched: 4. The CDR3 DNA sequence: TGTGCCAGCAGCTTCAGCGGGGGTCTCACAGATACGCAGTATTTT. Translating it yields CASSFSGGLTDTQYF.

The V gene is TRBV7-6, the J gene TRBJ1-1, with a weak D call TRBD1 (5 bases). Trimming left V 1 base short and J 0 bases short, with 6 bases between. This CDR3 has 14 residues. Germline V gene lookup returns CDR1 SGHVS and CDR2 FNYEAQ. CDR3 bases: TGTGCCAGCAGCTTAGGGGGCTTGAACACTGAAGCTTTCTTT. Translating it yields CASSLGGLNTEAFF. Together with reference TRBV7-6 and TRBJ1-1, the CDR3 gives the full variable domain: GAGVSQSPRYKVTKRGQDVALRCDPISGHVSLYWYRQALGQGPEFLTYFNYEAQQDKSGLPNDRFSAERPEGSISTLTIQRTEQRDSAMYRCASSLGGLNTEAFFGQGTRLTVV.

This clone was counted a few times. The chain is built from TRBV5-1 and TRBJ1-5, with D hard to call. Germline V gene lookup returns CDR1 SGHRS and CDR2 YFSETQ. This CDR3 has 13 residues. Trimming left V 0 bases short and J 6 bases short, with 7 bases between. The CDR3 is CASSLDSGQPQHF. CDR3 nucleotide sequence: TGCGCCAGCAGCTTGGACTCAGGTCAGCCCCAGCATTTT.

The DNA for the CDR3 is TGTGCCAGCAGCTTCATAGACACCGGGGAGCTGTTTTTT. The encoded protein is CASSFIDTGELFF. V usage is TRBV11-3 and J usage is TRBJ2-2; no clear D. The length of the CDR3 is 13 residues. The V gene's germline CDR1 is SGHNT and CDR2 YENEEA. V was pared by 3 bases and J by 3 bases, with 5 bases between.

The rearrangement joins TRBV10-1 to TRBJ1-1; 8 bases fit TRBD1. The CDR3 length is 13 residues. Germline V gene data show CDR1 as WNHNN and CDR2 as SYGVQD (reference sequence). V was clipped by 8 bases and J by 2 bases; unmatched bases: 4. The CDR3 bases are TGCGCCAGCCGACAGGGGCCCAACACTGAAGCTTTCTTT. Protein: CASRQGPNTEAFF.

This clone was detected only a few times. The V and J genes are TRBV5-1 and TRBJ2-5; D unresolved. The V gene lost 0 bases and the J gene lost 5 bases, with 11 bases spanning the gap. The CDR3 is 14 amino acids. Germline V gene data show CDR1 as SGHRS and CDR2 as YFSETQ. CDR3 amino acids: CASSLVPNWETQYF. CDR3 sequence (DNA): TGCGCCAGCAGCTTGGTCCCGAACTGGGAGACCCAGTACTTC.

The chain couples TRBV6-5 to TRBJ2-7; the D gene is possibly TRBD1 (6 bases). The CDR3 spans 12 residues. Deletions cut 7 bases from V and 12 bases from J, with 19 bases between. CDR1 and CDR2 from the germline V gene are MNHEY and SVGAGI. CDR3 loop: CASTRRGTVPYF. The CDR3 DNA follows: TGTGCCAGCACCCGAAGGGGGACGGTGCCGTACTTC.

The J gene is TRBJ1-2, the V gene TRBV10-3, with D tentatively TRBD1 (6 bases). Germline V gene lookup returns CDR1 ENHRY and CDR2 SYGVKD. The CDR3 length is 15 residues. V lost 2 bases and J lost 4, with 14 bases in between. The CDR3 region is CAISEHRASGYGYTF. CDR3 nucleotides: TGTGCCATCAGTGAGCACAGGGCCTCGGGCTATGGCTACACCTTC.

This clone occurred a few times. The V and J genes are TRBV9 and TRBJ1-1, with D perhaps matching TRBD1 (5 bases). The CDR3 runs 15 residues. Trimming left V 6 bases short and J 2 bases short, with 17 bases between. CDR1 is SGDLS and CDR2 is YYNGEE in the germline V gene. CDR3 bases: TGTGCCAGCACCATAGGTGGGGCCATAAACACTGAAGCTTTCTTT. It encodes CASTIGGAINTEAFF.

The V gene is TRBV15, the J gene TRBJ1-5, with 8 bases that match TRBD1. The CDR3 sequence is 15 residues long. The J segment lost 2 bases and the V segment lost 8 bases, leaving 8 bases of the junction unmatched. Per germline, CDR1 LNHNV and CDR2 YYDKDF (reference sequence). CDR3 DNA sequence: TGTGCCACCGGGGCGGACAGGGCGGGCAATCAGCCCCAGCATTTT. It translates to CATGADRAGNQPQHF.

The chain joins TRBV6-1 to TRBJ2-2; TRBD1 aligns across 7 bases. This CDR3 has 13 residues. Per germline, CDR1 MNHNS and CDR2 SASEGT. V trimming: 8 bases; J trimming: 9 bases; junction bases outside the gene matches: 9. The CDR3 DNA sequence: TGTGCCAGCGGGACAGCCTTCTTGAGGGAGCTGTTTTTT. Amino acids: CASGTAFLRELFF.

The chain links TRBV28 to TRBJ2-1; 9 nucleotides match TRBD1. V lost 7 bases and J lost 4; bases outside the gene matches: 2. Germline assignment: CDR1 MDHEN and CDR2 SYDVKM. The CDR3 loop spans 13 amino acids. The CDR3 bases are TGTGCCAGCATGACAGGGGGTTACAATGAGCAGTTCTTC. This sequence encodes CASMTGGYNEQFF.

This chain links TRBV14 with TRBJ2-7, with 9 bases lining up with TRBD1. The germline V gene has CDR1 SGHDN and CDR2 FVKESK. This CDR3 has 15 residues. After removal of 4 bases from V and 4 bases from J, the junction contained 8 bases not matched to a gene. The CDR3: CASSLAGQGFYEQYF. In nucleotides, the CDR3 is TGTGCCAGCAGCCTTGCGGGACAGGGTTTTTACGAGCAGTACTTC.

The chain uses TRBV5-8 and TRBJ1-3; D is possibly TRBD1 (5 bases). Trimming shortened V by 4 bases and J by 1 base, and 12 bases separated the two germline ends. This CDR3 has 15 residues. Germline V gene data show CDR1 as SGHTS and CDR2 as YDEGEE. In DNA form, the CDR3 reads TGTGCCAGCAGCACATCCAACAGGTCTGGAAACACCATATATTTT. Amino acid sequence: CASSTSNRSGNTIYF.

V gene TRBV18 combines with J gene TRBJ1-3, with TRBD1 matching over 9 bases. Germline values: CDR1 KGHSH, CDR2 LQKENI. V trimming: 6 bases; J trimming: 0 bases; junction bases outside the gene matches: 6. The CDR3 is made up of 16 amino acids. The CDR3 spells CASSLRTGASGNTIYF. The CDR3 DNA reads TGTGCCAGCTCCCTCAGGACAGGGGCCTCTGGAAACACCATATATTTT.

This sequence joins TRBV4-2 and TRBJ1-2, with D maybe TRBD1 (6 bases). Germline V gives CDR1 LGHNA, CDR2 YNFKEQ. The length of the CDR3 is 16 residues. Trimming took off 1 base at V and 4 bases at J, with 16 bases between the two ends. The CDR3 nucleotides are TGTGCCAGCAGCCAAGTGGTCCCAGGGGAAGGCTATGGCTACACCTTC. Translating it yields CASSQVVPGEGYGYTF.

The chain employs TRBV19 and TRBJ1-6; 9 positions match TRBD1. The V gene end was trimmed by 4 bases and the J gene end by 10 bases; junction bases not matched to a gene: 2. The CDR3 loop spans 13 amino acids. Germline assignment: CDR1 LNHDA and CDR2 SQIVND (reference sequence). In DNA form, the CDR3 reads TGTGCCAGTAGTACTGGACAGGGGTCACCCCTCCACTTT. Translating it yields CASSTGQGSPLHF.

The chain has TRBV7-9 and TRBJ1-2, with unresolved D. The CDR3 loop spans 11 amino acids. Trimming removed 4 bases at V and 7 bases at J, with 7 bases between. The V gene's germline CDR1 is SEHNR and CDR2 FQNEAQ (reference sequence). The chain's CDR3 is CASSWGVGYTF. CDR3 in DNA: TGTGCCAGCAGCTGGGGAGTTGGCTACACCTTC.